This T cell receptor (beta chain) was recorded in a study of blood T cells in healthy people across ages. Study observations and caveats: Long-lived and aged donors differed, with more naive CD4+ cells and higher diversity in the long-lived.

Notes on this clonotype: The antigen is unknown.

Sample-barcoded 5' priming and a J-beta primer mix drove a second PCR of about 7 to 12 cycles. Every single cDNA molecule received a tag from a template-switch adaptor with 12 random nucleotides. TCRdb called the 5' RACE reads again in MiXCR, with one record for every CDR3 protein. Here the sample spans fewer than 900,000 distinct CDR3 sequences, 35% to 45% being singletons. In each sample, at least 6.5 million PBMCs were isolated. This CDR3 contains 14 residues. Trimming at V came to 6 bases and at J to 5 bases, leaving 6 bases not matched to a gene. The clonotype was recovered from a woman between 55 and 75 years old in good health. The chain has TRBV12-3 or TRBV12-4 and TRBJ1-1, with 10 bases lining up with TRBD1. The sample taken for sequencing was blood. The CDR3: CASRTGTGVTEAFF. CDR3 nucleotides: TGTGCCAGCAGGACTGGGACAGGGGTTACTGAAGCTTTCTTT.